This TCR beta chain was observed in a study of blood T cell repertoires in COVID-19. Trimming stripped 4 bases from V and 1 base from J, with 11 bases between. Germline assignment: CDR1 SGHRS and CDR2 YFSETQ. CDR3 length equals 14 residues. Per the original methods: Scientists estimated how many nucleated cells there were by amplifying reference gene primers. The protocol was immunoSEQ multiplex PCR, while the TCRdb copy is restricted to in-frame clones and leaves out a portion. The V and J calls and clone size are taken from that table; D and trimming were inferred from the DNA. The table has some 120,000 clones, around four fifths seen once; the top ten hold approximately 7.6%.

This TCR derives from a man aged 65-85 years with active or convalescent COVID-19. The chain couples TRBV5-1 to TRBJ1-1; a possible D gene is TRBD1 (5 bases). What was sequenced was peripheral blood. The CDR3, as DNA: TGCGCCAGCAGCCCATCCGGGGGGAACACTGAAGCTTTCTTT. Its translation: CASSPSGGNTEAFF.